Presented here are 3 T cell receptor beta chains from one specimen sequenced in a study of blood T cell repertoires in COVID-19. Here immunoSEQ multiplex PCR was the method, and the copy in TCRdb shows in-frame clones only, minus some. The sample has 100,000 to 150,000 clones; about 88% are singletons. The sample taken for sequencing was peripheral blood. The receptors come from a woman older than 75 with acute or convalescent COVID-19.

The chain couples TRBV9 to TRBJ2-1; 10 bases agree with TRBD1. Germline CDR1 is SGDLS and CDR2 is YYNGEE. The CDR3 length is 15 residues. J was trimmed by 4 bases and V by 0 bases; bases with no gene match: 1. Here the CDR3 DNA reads TGTGCCAGCAGCGTAGGGGACAGGGGATACAATGAGCAGTTCTTC. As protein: CASSVGDRGYNEQFF.

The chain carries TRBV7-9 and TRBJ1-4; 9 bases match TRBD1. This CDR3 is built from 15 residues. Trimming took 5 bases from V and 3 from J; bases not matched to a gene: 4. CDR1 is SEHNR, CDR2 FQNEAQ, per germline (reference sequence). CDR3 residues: CASSPTGGPNEKLFF. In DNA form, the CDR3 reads TGTGCCAGCAGCCCAACAGGGGGCCCTAATGAAAAACTGTTTTTT.

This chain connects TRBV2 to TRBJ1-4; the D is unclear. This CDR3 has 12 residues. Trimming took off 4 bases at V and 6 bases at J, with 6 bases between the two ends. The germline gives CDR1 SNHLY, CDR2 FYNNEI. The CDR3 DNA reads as TGTGCCAGCAGTGGGGAGTATGAAAAACTGTTTTTT. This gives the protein CASSGEYEKLFF.